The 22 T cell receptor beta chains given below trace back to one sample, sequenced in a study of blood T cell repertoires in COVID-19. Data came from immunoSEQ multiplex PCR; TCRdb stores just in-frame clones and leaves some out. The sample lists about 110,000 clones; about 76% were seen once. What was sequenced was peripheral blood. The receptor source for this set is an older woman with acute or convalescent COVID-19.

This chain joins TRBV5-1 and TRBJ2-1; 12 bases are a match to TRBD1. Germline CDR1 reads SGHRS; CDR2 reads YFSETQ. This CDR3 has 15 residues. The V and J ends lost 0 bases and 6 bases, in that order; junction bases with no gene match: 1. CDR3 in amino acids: CASSLAGQGANEQFF. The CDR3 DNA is TGCGCCAGCAGCTTGGCGGGACAGGGGGCCAATGAGCAGTTCTTC.

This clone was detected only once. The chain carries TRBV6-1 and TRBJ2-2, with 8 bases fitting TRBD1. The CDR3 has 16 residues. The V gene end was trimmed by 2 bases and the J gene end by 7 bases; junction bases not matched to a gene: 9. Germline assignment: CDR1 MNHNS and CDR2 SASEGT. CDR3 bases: TGTGCCAGCAGTGAATTTGGGCAGGGGGCTAACGGGGAGCTGTTTTTT. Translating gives CASSEFGQGANGELFF.

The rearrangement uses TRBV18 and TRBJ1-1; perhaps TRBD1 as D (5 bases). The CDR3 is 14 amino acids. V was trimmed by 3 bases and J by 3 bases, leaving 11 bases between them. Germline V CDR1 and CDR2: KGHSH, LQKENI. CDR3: CASSPSGRDTEAFF. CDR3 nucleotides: TGTGCCAGCTCACCTTCTGGCAGGGACACTGAAGCTTTCTTT.

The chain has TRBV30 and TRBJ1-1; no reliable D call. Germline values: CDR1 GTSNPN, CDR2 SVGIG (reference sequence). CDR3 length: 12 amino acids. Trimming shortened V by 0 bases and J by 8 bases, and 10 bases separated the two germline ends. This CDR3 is CAWSVGGFEAFF. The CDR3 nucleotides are TGTGCCTGGAGTGTAGGCGGGTTCGAAGCTTTCTTT. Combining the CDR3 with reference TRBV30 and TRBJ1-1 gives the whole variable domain SQTIHQWPATLVQPVGSPLSLECTVEGTSNPNLYWYRQAAGRGLQLLFYSVGIGQISSEVPQNLSASRPQDRQFILSSKKLLLSDSGFYLCAWSVGGFEAFFGQGTRLTVV.

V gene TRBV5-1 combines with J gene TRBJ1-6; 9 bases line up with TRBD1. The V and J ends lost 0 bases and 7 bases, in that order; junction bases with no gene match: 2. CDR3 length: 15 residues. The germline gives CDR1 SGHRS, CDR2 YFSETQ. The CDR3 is CASSLEGQGNSPLHF. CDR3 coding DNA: TGCGCCAGCAGCTTGGAGGGACAGGGAAATTCACCCCTCCACTTT.

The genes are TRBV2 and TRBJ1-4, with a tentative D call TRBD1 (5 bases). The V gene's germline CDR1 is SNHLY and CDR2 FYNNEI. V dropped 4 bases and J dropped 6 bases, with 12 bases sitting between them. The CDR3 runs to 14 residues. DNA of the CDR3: TGTGCCAGCAGTGCGACAGTGAACCATGAAAAACTGTTTTTT. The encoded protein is CASSATVNHEKLFF.

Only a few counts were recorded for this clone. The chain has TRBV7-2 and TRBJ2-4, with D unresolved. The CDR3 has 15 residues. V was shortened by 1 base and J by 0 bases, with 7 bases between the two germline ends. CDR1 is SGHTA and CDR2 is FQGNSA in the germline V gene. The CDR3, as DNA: TGTGCCAGCAGCTTAGATGGGCTAGCCAAAAACATTCAGTACTTC. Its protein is CASSLDGLAKNIQYF.

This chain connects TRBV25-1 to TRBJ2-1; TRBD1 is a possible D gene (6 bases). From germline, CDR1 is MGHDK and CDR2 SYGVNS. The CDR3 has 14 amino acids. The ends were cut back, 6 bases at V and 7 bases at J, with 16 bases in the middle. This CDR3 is CASSHNRVLNEQFF. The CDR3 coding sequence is TGTGCCAGCAGCCACAACAGGGTATTAAATGAGCAGTTCTTC. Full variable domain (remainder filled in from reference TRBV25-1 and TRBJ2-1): EADIYQTPRYLVIGTGKKITLECSQTMGHDKMYWYQQDPGMELHLIHYSYGVNSTEKGDLSSESTVSRIRTEHFPLTLESARPSHTSQYLCASSHNRVLNEQFFGPGTRLTVL.

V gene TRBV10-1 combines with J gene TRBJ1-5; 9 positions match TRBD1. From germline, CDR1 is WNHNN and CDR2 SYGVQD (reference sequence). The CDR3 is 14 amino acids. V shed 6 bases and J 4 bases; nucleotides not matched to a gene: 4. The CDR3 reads CASSAGQGNQPQHF. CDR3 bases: TGCGCCAGCAGCGCCGGACAGGGGAATCAGCCCCAGCATTTT.

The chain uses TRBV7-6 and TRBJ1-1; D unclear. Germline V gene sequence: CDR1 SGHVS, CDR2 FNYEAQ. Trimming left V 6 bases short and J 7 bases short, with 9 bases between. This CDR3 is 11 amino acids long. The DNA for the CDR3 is TGTGCCAGCAGTCAATCGGGTGAAGCTTTCTTT. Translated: CASSQSGEAFF. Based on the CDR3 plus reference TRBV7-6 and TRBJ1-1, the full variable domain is GAGVSQSPRYKVTKRGQDVALRCDPISGHVSLYWYRQALGQGPEFLTYFNYEAQQDKSGLPNDRFSAERPEGSISTLTIQRTEQRDSAMYRCASSQSGEAFFGQGTRLTVV.

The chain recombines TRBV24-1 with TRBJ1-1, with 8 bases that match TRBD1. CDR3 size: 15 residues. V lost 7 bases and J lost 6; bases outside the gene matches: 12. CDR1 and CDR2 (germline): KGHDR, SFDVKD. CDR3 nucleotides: TGTGCCACCAGCCAGACAGGGGCCGGGGGCGCTGAAGCTTTCTTT. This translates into CATSQTGAGGAEAFF.

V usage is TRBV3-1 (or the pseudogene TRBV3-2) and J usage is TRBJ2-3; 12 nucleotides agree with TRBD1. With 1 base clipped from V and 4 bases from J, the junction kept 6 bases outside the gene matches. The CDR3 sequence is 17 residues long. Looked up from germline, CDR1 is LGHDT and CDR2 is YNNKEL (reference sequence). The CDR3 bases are TGTGCCAGCAGCCAAGTGATTGGGACAGGGGGCCCAGATACGCAGTATTTT. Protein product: CASSQVIGTGGPDTQYF.

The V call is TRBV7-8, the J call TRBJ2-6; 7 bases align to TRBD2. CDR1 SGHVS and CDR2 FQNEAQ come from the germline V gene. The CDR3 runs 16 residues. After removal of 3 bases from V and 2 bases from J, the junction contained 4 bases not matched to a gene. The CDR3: CASSFGLVAGANVLTF. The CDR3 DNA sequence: TGTGCCAGCAGCTTCGGACTAGTAGCTGGGGCCAACGTCCTGACTTTC.

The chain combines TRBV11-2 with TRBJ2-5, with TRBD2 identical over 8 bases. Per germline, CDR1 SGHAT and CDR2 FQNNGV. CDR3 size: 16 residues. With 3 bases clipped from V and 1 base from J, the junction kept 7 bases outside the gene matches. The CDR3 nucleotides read TGTGCCAGCAGCTTCGGGGCCAGCGGGGGCCAAGAGACCCAGTACTTC. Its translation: CASSFGASGGQETQYF.

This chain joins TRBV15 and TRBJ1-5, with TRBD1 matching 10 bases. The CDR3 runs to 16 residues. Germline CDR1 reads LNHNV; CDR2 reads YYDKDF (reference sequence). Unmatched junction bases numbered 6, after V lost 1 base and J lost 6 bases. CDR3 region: CATSRGFGTGVQPQHF. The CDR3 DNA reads TGTGCCACCAGCAGAGGCTTCGGGACAGGGGTTCAGCCCCAGCATTTT.

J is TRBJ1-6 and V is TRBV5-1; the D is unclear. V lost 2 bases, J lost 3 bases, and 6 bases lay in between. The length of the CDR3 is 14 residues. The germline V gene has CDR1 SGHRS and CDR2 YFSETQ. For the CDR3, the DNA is TGCGCCAGCAGCTTTGAACTCTATAATTCACCCCTCCACTTT. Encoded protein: CASSFELYNSPLHF.

The CDR3 loop is CSVEGGQGNTEAFF. The CDR3 bases are TGCAGCGTTGAAGGGGGACAGGGGAACACTGAAGCTTTCTTT. V and J are TRBV29-1 and TRBJ1-1; TRBD1 agrees at 9 bases. CDR3 length equals 14 residues. In germline, CDR1 is SQVTM, CDR2 ANQGSEA. V lost 1 base and J lost 1; bases outside the gene matches: 1. Filled out from reference TRBV29-1 and TRBJ1-1, the complete variable domain reads SAVISQKPSRDICQRGTSLTIQCQVDSQVTMMFWYRQQPGQSLTLIATANQGSEATYESGFVIDKFPISRPNLTFSTLTVSNMSPEDSSIYLCSVEGGQGNTEAFFGQGTRLTVV.

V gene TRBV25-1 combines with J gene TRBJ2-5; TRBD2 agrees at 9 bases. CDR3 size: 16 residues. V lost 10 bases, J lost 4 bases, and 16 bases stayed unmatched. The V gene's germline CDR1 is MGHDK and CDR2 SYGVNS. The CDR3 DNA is TGTGCCACTTTAGAGGGCGGGGGGGCACGAGGAGAGACCCAGTACTTC. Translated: CATLEGGGARGETQYF.

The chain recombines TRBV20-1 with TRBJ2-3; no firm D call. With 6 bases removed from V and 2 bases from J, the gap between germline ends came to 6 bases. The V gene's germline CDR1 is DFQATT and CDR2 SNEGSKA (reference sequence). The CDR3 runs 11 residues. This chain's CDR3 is CSAVPTDTQYF. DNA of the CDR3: TGCAGTGCCGTTCCCACAGATACGCAGTATTTT.

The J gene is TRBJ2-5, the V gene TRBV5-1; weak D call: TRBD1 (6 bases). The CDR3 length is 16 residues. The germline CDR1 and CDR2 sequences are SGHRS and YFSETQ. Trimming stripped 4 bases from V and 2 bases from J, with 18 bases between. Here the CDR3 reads CASSPGDTSRQETQYF. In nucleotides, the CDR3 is TGCGCCAGCAGCCCCGGGGACACAAGTCGTCAAGAGACCCAGTACTTC.

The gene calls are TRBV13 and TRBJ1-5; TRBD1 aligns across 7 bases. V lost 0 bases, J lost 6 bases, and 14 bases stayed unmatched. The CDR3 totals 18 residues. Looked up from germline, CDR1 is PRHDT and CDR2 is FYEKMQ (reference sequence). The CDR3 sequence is CASSLGPPRQGLSQPQHF. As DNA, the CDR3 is TGTGCCAGCAGCTTAGGCCCACCTAGACAGGGTCTGAGTCAGCCCCAGCATTTT.

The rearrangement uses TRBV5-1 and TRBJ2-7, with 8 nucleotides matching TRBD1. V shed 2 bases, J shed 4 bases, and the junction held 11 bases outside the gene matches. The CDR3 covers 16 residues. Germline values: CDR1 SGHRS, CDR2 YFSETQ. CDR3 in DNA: TGCGCCAGCAGCTTCATATCCGGGACAGGAAAGTACGAGCAGTACTTC. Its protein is CASSFISGTGKYEQYF. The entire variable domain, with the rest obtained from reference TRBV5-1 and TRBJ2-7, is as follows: KAGVTQTPRYLIKTRGQQVTLSCSPISGHRSVSWYQQTPGQGLQFLFEYFSETQRNKGNFPGRFSGRQFSNSRSEMNVSTLELGDSALYLCASSFISGTGKYEQYFGPGTRLTVT.